Shown below are 17 T cell receptor beta chains from a single sample sequenced in a study of blood T cell repertoires in COVID-19. Sequencing was performed with immunoSEQ multiplex PCR; in TCRdb, only in-frame clones are kept and a portion is missing. Here the sample spans some 320,000 clones, 90% being singletons. Sequencing used PBMCs or T cells enriched from blood (not recorded which). The receptors stem from a woman in her thirties who had been exposed to COVID-19.

V usage is TRBV5-1 and J usage is TRBJ2-5, with D possibly matching TRBD1 (5 bases). Germline lookup yields CDR1 SGHRS and CDR2 YFSETQ. The CDR3 runs 14 residues. V was shortened by 3 bases and J by 3 bases, with 12 bases between the two germline ends. CDR3 loop: CASSYDSPKETQYF. CDR3 coding DNA: TGCGCCAGCAGCTATGACAGCCCGAAAGAGACCCAGTACTTC.

This chain uses TRBV19 with TRBJ1-6; D call uncertain. V lost 7 bases, J lost 0 bases, and 10 bases lay in between. CDR1 is LNHDA and CDR2 is SQIVND in the germline V gene (reference sequence). The length of the CDR3 is 15 residues. The CDR3: CASNRGISYNSPLHF. The CDR3 coding sequence is TGTGCCAGTAATAGAGGAATCTCCTATAATTCACCCCTCCACTTT.

V and J are TRBV5-1 and TRBJ2-7, with D possibly matching TRBD1 (6 bases). Trimming took 0 bases from V and 1 from J, leaving 20 bases between them. CDR3 size: 18 residues. Germline V CDR1 and CDR2: SGHRS, YFSETQ. The CDR3 sequence is CASSLGPFDRTLSYEQYF. The CDR3 DNA is TGCGCCAGCAGCTTGGGTCCTTTCGACAGGACCCTGTCCTACGAGCAGTACTTC.

The chain links TRBV6-1 to TRBJ1-1, with 7 bases aligning to TRBD1. The CDR3 is made up of 15 amino acids. After removal of 6 bases from V and 1 base from J, the junction contained 8 bases not matched to a gene. CDR1 is MNHNS, CDR2 SASEGT, per germline. This chain's CDR3 is CASRRSGTANTEAFF. In nucleotides, the CDR3 is TGTGCCAGCAGGAGATCCGGGACAGCGAACACTGAAGCTTTCTTT.

The chain recombines TRBV30 with TRBJ1-1, with D maybe TRBD1 (5 bases). Deletions cut 0 bases from V and 0 bases from J, with 14 bases between. Germline CDR1 reads GTSNPN; CDR2 reads SVGIG (reference sequence). The CDR3 is 16 residues long. The CDR3 DNA is TGTGCCTGGAGTGTTAGTGGGGCTCGCCTGAACACTGAAGCTTTCTTT. As protein: CAWSVSGARLNTEAFF. The variable domain in full, completed from reference TRBV30 and TRBJ1-1, reads SQTIHQWPATLVQPVGSPLSLECTVEGTSNPNLYWYRQAAGRGLQLLFYSVGIGQISSEVPQNLSASRPQDRQFILSSKKLLLSDSGFYLCAWSVSGARLNTEAFFGQGTRLTVV.

The CDR3 reads CASSYVSGGANEQFF. CDR3 DNA: TGTGCCAGCAGTTACGTAAGCGGGGGGGCCAACGAGCAGTTCTTC. V and J are TRBV6-5 and TRBJ2-1; 10 nucleotides agree with TRBD2. The CDR3 contains 15 residues. Looked up from germline, CDR1 is MNHEY and CDR2 is SVGAGI. V trimming: 2 bases; J trimming: 10 bases; junction bases outside the gene matches: 8.

This clone was detected once. The chain is built from TRBV6-5 and TRBJ1-4; tentatively, D is TRBD1 (6 bases). Germline lookup yields CDR1 MNHEY and CDR2 SVGAGI. The CDR3 extends over 15 amino acids. V was trimmed by 0 bases and J by 10 bases, leaving 15 bases between them. DNA for the CDR3: TGTGCCAGCAGTTACTCGATACAGGGAAGGGGAAAACTGTTTTTT. Residues: CASSYSIQGRGKLFF.

The rearrangement joins TRBV6-4 to TRBJ1-6; D might be TRBD1 (5 bases). Germline lookup yields CDR1 MRHNA and CDR2 SNTAGT. V lost 8 bases to trimming and J lost 7 bases, with 12 bases between them. CDR3 length equals 13 residues. The CDR3 sequence is CASPGDENSPLHF. CDR3 nucleotides: TGTGCCAGCCCGGGGGACGAGAATTCACCCCTCCACTTT.

The chain uses TRBV2 and TRBJ1-5; 8 bases fit TRBD1. Trimming cost V 6 bases and J 4 bases; bases outside gene matches: 14. This CDR3 is 17 amino acids long. Germline CDR1 reads SNHLY; CDR2 reads FYNNEI. DNA for the CDR3: TGTGCCAGCAGCCCTTACCTGACAGGGGCCCGAAATCAGCCCCAGCATTTT. This encodes CASSPYLTGARNQPQHF.

The chain carries TRBV9 and TRBJ1-4, with D uncertain. The CDR3 is 17 residues long. Deletions cut 4 bases from V and 0 bases from J, with 16 bases between. Germline assignment: CDR1 SGDLS and CDR2 YYNGEE. The DNA for the CDR3 is TGTGCCAGCAGCCCGGAGACCGGGTCAGCAACTAATGAAAAACTGTTTTTT. Translating gives CASSPETGSATNEKLFF.

J is TRBJ2-7 and V is TRBV5-1; D is possibly TRBD1 (6 bases). Germline-derived CDR1 and CDR2 are SGHRS and YFSETQ. The V end was cut by 2 bases, the J end by 6 bases, with 9 bases between. This CDR3 comprises 12 residues. Here the CDR3 reads CASSFGQSEQYF. Written as DNA, the CDR3 is TGCGCCAGCAGCTTCGGACAGTCCGAGCAGTACTTC.

The chain carries TRBV28 and TRBJ1-4, with 8 bases lining up with TRBD1. CDR3 length: 19 amino acids. The V gene's germline CDR1 is MDHEN and CDR2 SYDVKM. J was trimmed by 2 bases and V by 7 bases; bases with no gene match: 18. In DNA, the CDR3 is TGTGCCAGCACCCCCCCTTATGGGGCAGGGGGCTGGACTAATGAAAAACTGTTTTTT. This encodes CASTPPYGAGGWTNEKLFF.

The chain has TRBV2 and TRBJ1-5; 9 bases line up with TRBD1. The trim removed 3 bases at V and 7 bases at J, leaving 7 bases unmatched. The germline gives CDR1 SNHLY, CDR2 FYNNEI. The CDR3 extends over 15 amino acids. The CDR3 protein is CASSDHRGRFQPQHF. As DNA, the CDR3 is TGTGCCAGCAGTGACCACAGGGGGCGGTTCCAGCCCCAGCATTTT.

The rearrangement joins TRBV28 to TRBJ2-5; 15 bases agree with TRBD2. Losses at the gene ends were 5 bases for V and 2 bases for J; bases not matched to a gene: 9. Germline V lookup: CDR1 MDHEN, CDR2 SYDVKM. The CDR3 loop spans 18 amino acids. The CDR3 protein is CASSAAGLAGGIQETQYF. In nucleotides, the CDR3 is TGTGCCAGCAGTGCGGCCGGACTAGCGGGGGGGATTCAAGAGACCCAGTACTTC.

This clone was found a few times. The chain has TRBV7-9 and TRBJ1-1, with no clear D. The CDR3 is 12 amino acids. Germline CDR1 SEHNR, CDR2 FQNEAQ (reference sequence). The V gene lost 4 bases and the J gene lost 5 bases, with 8 bases spanning the gap. CDR3 amino acids: CASSSWSTEAFF. The CDR3 nucleotides read TGTGCCAGCAGCTCCTGGAGTACTGAAGCTTTCTTT.

The rearrangement joins TRBV19 to TRBJ2-7, with 9 bases identical to TRBD1. The CDR3 runs to 14 residues. Trimming at V came to 4 bases and at J to 5 bases, leaving 6 bases not matched to a gene. Germline assignment: CDR1 LNHDA and CDR2 SQIVND (reference sequence). The CDR3 nucleotides read TGTGCCAGTAGTAGGGACAGGGCCTACCACGAGCAGTACTTC. Protein product: CASSRDRAYHEQYF.

The J gene is TRBJ1-1, the V gene TRBV7-6; the D gene is possibly TRBD1 (6 bases). The CDR3 spans 15 residues. V was cut by 4 bases and J by 0 bases, with 12 bases left in between. CDR1 is SGHVS and CDR2 is FNYEAQ in the germline V gene. The CDR3 sequence: CASSSLGTLNTEAFF. As DNA, the CDR3 is TGTGCCAGCAGCTCCCTCGGGACATTGAACACTGAAGCTTTCTTT.